The 22 T cell receptor beta chains listed next were all sequenced from one sample in a study of blood T cell repertoires in COVID-19. Profiling relied on immunoSEQ multiplex PCR, and the TCRdb table lists in-frame clones only, not all of them. The sample includes about 97,000 clones, more than 85% of them seen just once. Sequencing was carried out using peripheral blood. The origin of the receptors is a man aged 18 to 30 with acute or convalescent COVID-19.

The chain joins TRBV27 to TRBJ1-4; no clear D. The CDR3 extends over 15 amino acids. Per the germline V gene, CDR1 is MNHEY and CDR2 is SMNVEV (reference sequence). Trimming took 3 bases from V and 0 from J, leaving 8 bases between them. CDR3 DNA sequence: TGTGCCAGCAGTTTTCAGCTAGCAACTAATGAAAAACTGTTTTTT. Protein: CASSFQLATNEKLFF.

The chain recombines TRBV30 with TRBJ2-1; 8 positions agree with TRBD2. J was trimmed by 6 bases and V by 0 bases; bases with no gene match: 4. From germline, CDR1 is GTSNPN and CDR2 SVGIG (reference sequence). The CDR3 has 14 residues. CDR3 nucleotide sequence: TGTGCCTGGAGTGTCAGCGGGAGATTCAATGAGCAGTTCTTC. Protein sequence: CAWSVSGRFNEQFF.

This chain links TRBV29-1 with TRBJ1-1, with no clear D. Deletions cut 5 bases from V and 5 bases from J, with 15 bases between. Per the germline V gene, CDR1 is SQVTM and CDR2 is ANQGSEA. The CDR3 sequence is 13 residues long. The CDR3 is CSVLREGLTEAFF. CDR3 DNA: TGCAGCGTTTTAAGGGAGGGATTAACTGAAGCTTTCTTT.

This chain joins TRBV24-1 and TRBJ2-1; perhaps TRBD2 as D (5 bases). The CDR3 totals 15 residues. Germline V gene data show CDR1 as KGHDR and CDR2 as SFDVKD. V was pared by 1 base and J by 3 bases, with 9 bases between. The CDR3 protein is CATSDLQRNYNEQFF. CDR3 in DNA: TGTGCCACCAGTGATTTACAGCGGAACTACAATGAGCAGTTCTTC.

This sequence joins TRBV10-2 and TRBJ2-2, with 13 bases matching TRBD2. CDR1 WSHSY and CDR2 SAAADI come from the germline V gene. V lost 7 bases to trimming and J lost 9 bases; unmatched junction nucleotides: 14. This CDR3 spans 17 amino acids. CDR3 in amino acids: CASTKSRGLAGIRELFF. The CDR3 region has the DNA TGCGCCAGCACCAAGAGCCGGGGACTAGCGGGAATAAGGGAGCTGTTTTTT.

The CDR3 DNA follows: TGTGCCAGCAGAGATTTGACAGGGTCTGGAAACACCATATATTTT. Translation gives CASRDLTGSGNTIYF. The chain employs TRBV11-2 and TRBJ1-3; 7 bases are shared with TRBD1. CDR3 length equals 15 residues. Germline V gives CDR1 SGHAT, CDR2 FQNNGV. V trimming: 6 bases; J trimming: 1 base; junction bases outside the gene matches: 6.

The chain couples TRBV19 to TRBJ2-1, with a possible D match to TRBD2 (5 bases). In germline, CDR1 is LNHDA, CDR2 SQIVND (reference sequence). This CDR3 comprises 14 residues. V lost 0 bases and J lost 6, with 9 bases in between. Here the CDR3 DNA reads TGTGCCAGTAGTATAGATGTGAGGGCCAATGAGCAGTTCTTC. Protein product: CASSIDVRANEQFF.

This clone was counted once. The rearrangement links TRBV4-1 to TRBJ1-1, with 8 bases fitting TRBD1. The CDR3 extends over 14 amino acids. V gave up 1 base and J gave up 6 bases; unmatched junction bases: 4. From germline, CDR1 is MGHRA and CDR2 YSYEKL. The CDR3 region has the DNA TGCGCCAGCAGCCAAGCACAGGGGGTACCTGAAGCTTTCTTT. It codes for CASSQAQGVPEAFF.

The V call is TRBV19, the J call TRBJ2-1, with 9 bases that match TRBD1. This CDR3 spans 16 amino acids. Germline values: CDR1 LNHDA, CDR2 SQIVND (reference sequence). V lost 5 bases and J lost 4; bases outside the gene matches: 9. In DNA, the CDR3 is TGTGCCAGTAGTTATTCGACAGGGGGGATTTACAATGAGCAGTTCTTC. This codes for CASSYSTGGIYNEQFF.

This chain links TRBV25-1 with TRBJ2-1; 7 bases agree with TRBD1. The junction had 11 bases not matched to a gene; V was cut back by 3 bases and J by 3 bases. This CDR3 spans 17 amino acids. The V gene's germline CDR1 is MGHDK and CDR2 SYGVNS. CDR3 loop: CASSDSTGDAFYNEQFF. In nucleotides, the CDR3 is TGTGCCAGCAGTGACTCCACAGGGGACGCTTTCTACAATGAGCAGTTCTTC.

The J gene is TRBJ1-2, the V gene TRBV25-1; TRBD1 matches at 11 bases. J gave up 1 base and V 8 bases, and 6 bases lay outside the gene matches. In germline, CDR1 is MGHDK, CDR2 SYGVNS. The CDR3 is 15 residues long. The CDR3 bases are TGTGCCAGCGGGACAGGGGGAAGGGGTAACTATGGCTACACCTTC. Translation gives CASGTGGRGNYGYTF.

This chain uses TRBV5-1 with TRBJ1-2, with TRBD1 matching 9 bases. The CDR3 runs to 13 residues. The junction had 3 bases not matched to a gene; V was cut back by 4 bases and J by 5 bases. The germline gives CDR1 SGHRS, CDR2 YFSETQ. CDR3 residues: CASSPGQGYGYTF. The DNA for the CDR3 is TGCGCCAGCAGCCCGGGACAGGGATATGGCTACACCTTC.

This chain uses TRBV27 with TRBJ1-1; no definite D call. Germline lookup yields CDR1 MNHEY and CDR2 SMNVEV (reference sequence). V lost 2 bases and J 1 base, leaving 14 bases between the germline ends. CDR3 length equals 16 residues. CDR3 region: CASSLSPVIGNTEAFF. The CDR3 DNA is TGTGCCAGCAGTTTAAGCCCCGTGATTGGGAACACTGAAGCTTTCTTT.

In its sample, this clone was seen once. The J gene is TRBJ2-7, the V gene TRBV5-1, with D possibly matching TRBD1 (6 bases). Germline V gene data show CDR1 as SGHRS and CDR2 as YFSETQ. This CDR3 spans 14 amino acids. Between the trimmed V and J ends, which lost 0 bases and 6 bases, there was a span of 13 bases. CDR3 in amino acids: CASSLGAGDREQYF. CDR3 bases: TGCGCCAGCAGCTTGGGGGCAGGGGATCGCGAGCAGTACTTC.

A few counts support this clone. The chain couples TRBV5-4 to TRBJ2-3, with 7 bases identical to TRBD1. In germline, CDR1 is SGHNT, CDR2 YYREEE (reference sequence). The CDR3 spans 15 residues. V shed 3 bases, J shed 0 bases, and the junction held 4 bases outside the gene matches. The CDR3 region is CASSSGGSSTDTQYF. The DNA for the CDR3 is TGTGCCAGCAGCTCAGGGGGTTCTAGCACAGATACGCAGTATTTT.

The gene calls are TRBV6-5 and TRBJ1-2; D might be TRBD1 (6 bases). The length of the CDR3 is 15 residues. The V gene's germline CDR1 is MNHEY and CDR2 SVGAGI. Trimming took off 6 bases at V and 5 bases at J, with 19 bases between the two ends. Here the CDR3 DNA reads TGTGCCAGCAGAAAAGGGGGAGGGGCGGGATATGGCTACACCTTC. This codes for CASRKGGGAGYGYTF.

The CDR3 loop reads CASSPVGGGNIQYF. The CDR3 region has the DNA TGTGCCAGCAGCCCCGTGGGGGGGGGAAACATTCAGTACTTC. This sequence joins TRBV6-5 and TRBJ2-4; 7 bases fit TRBD2. This CDR3 has 14 residues. V lost 6 bases and J lost 6; bases outside the gene matches: 8. The germline V gene has CDR1 MNHEY and CDR2 SVGAGI.

The rearrangement links TRBV7-9 to TRBJ1-4; perhaps TRBD1 as D (6 bases). CDR3 size: 15 residues. Per the germline V gene, CDR1 is SEHNR and CDR2 is FQNEAQ (reference sequence). Trimming removed 4 bases at V and 6 bases at J, with 15 bases between. This chain's CDR3 is CASSWRGGVDEKLFF. CDR3 in DNA: TGTGCCAGCAGCTGGAGGGGGGGCGTAGATGAAAAACTGTTTTTT.

This clone was detected once. The chain combines TRBV5-1 with TRBJ1-1; perhaps TRBD1 as D (5 bases). The CDR3 is made up of 13 amino acids. Germline V gene lookup returns CDR1 SGHRS and CDR2 YFSETQ. The V end lost 4 bases, the J end lost 8 bases, and 15 bases lay between the germline ends. In nucleotides, the CDR3 is TGCGCCAGCAGCCGTGGGGCTACATGGGAAGCTTTCTTT. Its protein is CASSRGATWEAFF.

The genes are TRBV18 and TRBJ1-2, with 8 bases fitting TRBD1. Germline V gene lookup returns CDR1 KGHSH and CDR2 LQKENI. V lost 3 bases and J lost 0; bases outside the gene matches: 0. The CDR3 loop spans 14 amino acids. Here the CDR3 reads CASSPGQANYGYTF. The DNA for the CDR3 is TGTGCCAGCTCACCGGGACAGGCTAACTATGGCTACACCTTC.

The genes are TRBV12-3 or TRBV12-4 and TRBJ2-7; D unclear. V shed 3 bases and J shed 2 bases, with 2 bases lying between them. The length of the CDR3 is 11 residues. The CDR3 loop reads CASSFAYEQYF. The CDR3 nucleotides are TGTGCCAGCAGTTTCGCCTACGAGCAGTACTTC.

The V call is TRBV7-8, the J call TRBJ1-5; 7 nucleotides line up with TRBD1. The V and J ends lost 5 bases and 8 bases, in that order; junction bases with no gene match: 12. The CDR3 spans 15 residues. Germline V gene sequence: CDR1 SGHVS, CDR2 FQNEAQ. The chain's CDR3 is CASSGRRGQMEPQHF. The CDR3 DNA reads TGTGCCAGCAGCGGTCGAAGGGGACAGATGGAGCCCCAGCATTTT.